The next 5 T cell receptor beta chains were all read from a single sample in a study of CD8 T cells in ankylosing spondylitis. One entry per CDR3 protein, called by TCRdb with MiXCR from the 5' RACE reads. The sample lists around 90,000 distinct CDR3 sequences, roughly 27% occurring once. Sequencing used blood, either unsorted or a sorted T cell fraction (not recorded which). The source is a male donor with ankylosing spondylitis or in good health (not recorded which).

V usage is TRBV5-1 and J usage is TRBJ2-5; tentatively, D is TRBD1 (7 bases). The germline V gene encodes CDR1 SGHRS and CDR2 YFSETQ. Trimming stripped 4 bases from V and 5 bases from J, with 15 bases between. CDR3 size: 14 residues. The CDR3 reads CASSPGQEGETQYF. CDR3 DNA sequence: TGCGCCAGCAGCCCAGGACAGGAGGGGGAGACCCAGTACTTC.

The rearrangement uses TRBV20-1 and TRBJ1-4; 8 bases match TRBD1. Germline V gene data show CDR1 as DFQATT and CDR2 as SNEGSKA (reference sequence). CDR3 length: 15 amino acids. Losses at the gene ends were 3 bases for V and 6 bases for J; bases not matched to a gene: 9. DNA for the CDR3: TGCAGTGCTAGGGATTCAACAGGGGGGCATGAAAAACTGTTTTTT. This codes for CSARDSTGGHEKLFF.

The J gene is TRBJ1-1, the V gene TRBV5-1; D is perhaps TRBD1 (6 bases). CDR3 size: 16 residues. Looked up from germline, CDR1 is SGHRS and CDR2 is YFSETQ. V was shortened by 4 bases and J by 3 bases, with 19 bases between the two germline ends. CDR3 residues: CASSDISGDYHTEAFF. The DNA of the CDR3 is TGCGCCAGCAGCGACATTTCAGGGGACTATCACACTGAAGCTTTCTTT.

The count of this clonotype is one. This chain connects TRBV5-6 to TRBJ1-5, with a possible D match to TRBD1 (5 bases). Germline loops: CDR1 SGHDT, CDR2 YYEEEE. The CDR3 has 15 residues. Trimming took off 2 bases at V and 4 bases at J, with 13 bases between the two ends. This CDR3 is CASSLMKDKNQPQHF. The CDR3 DNA reads TGTGCCAGCAGCTTAATGAAGGACAAGAATCAGCCCCAGCATTTT.

This clonotype has more than one count but fewer than ten. This rearrangement joins TRBV20-1 to TRBJ2-7; tentatively, D is TRBD2 (6 bases). Germline V gives CDR1 DFQATT, CDR2 SNEGSKA (reference sequence). V was pared by 5 bases and J by 3 bases, with 11 bases between. The CDR3 is 12 residues long. CDR3 in DNA: TGCAGTGCTCCTGGGGGGATCTACGAGCAGTACTTC. Translation gives CSAPGGIYEQYF.